This T cell receptor beta chain was captured in a study of shared clonotypes between healthy human individuals. The assay was immunoSEQ multiplex PCR, and TCRdb's table has in-frame clones only and misses some. In the table there are about 2.4 million clones, under 95% of which are singletons. This clone was detected only once. In germline, CDR1 is MGHRA, CDR2 YSYEKL. The V gene lost 4 bases and the J gene lost 3 bases, with 13 bases spanning the gap. The CDR3 contains 14 residues. The rearrangement joins TRBV4-1 to TRBJ2-7; possible D gene TRBD1, 5 bases. Material: naive CD4+ T cells from PBMCs. Described subset: CD45RA+ positively selected. This receptor was obtained from a man between 18 and 35 years old in good health. Some clones in this sample may be carry-over from other donors' samples. Here the CDR3 reads CASSRDTGFYEQYF. In DNA form, the CDR3 reads TGCGCCAGCAGCCGAGATACAGGTTTCTACGAGCAGTACTTC.